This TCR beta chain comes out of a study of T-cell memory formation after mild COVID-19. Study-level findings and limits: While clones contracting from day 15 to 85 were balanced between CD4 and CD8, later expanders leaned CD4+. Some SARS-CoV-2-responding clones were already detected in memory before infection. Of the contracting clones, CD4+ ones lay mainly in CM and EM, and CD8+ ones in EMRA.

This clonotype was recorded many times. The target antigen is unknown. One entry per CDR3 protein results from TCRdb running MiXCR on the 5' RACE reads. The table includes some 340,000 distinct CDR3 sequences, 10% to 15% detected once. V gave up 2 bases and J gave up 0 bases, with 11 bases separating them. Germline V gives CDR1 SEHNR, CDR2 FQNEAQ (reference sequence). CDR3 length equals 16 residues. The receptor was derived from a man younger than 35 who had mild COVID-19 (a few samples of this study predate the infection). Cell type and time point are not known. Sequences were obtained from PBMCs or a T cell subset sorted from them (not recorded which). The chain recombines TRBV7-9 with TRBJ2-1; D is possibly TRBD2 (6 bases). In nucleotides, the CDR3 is TGTGCCAGCAGCTTATCGCTAGCGAGCTCCTACAATGAGCAGTTCTTC. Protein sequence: CASSLSLASSYNEQFF.